The 21 T cell receptor beta chains reported below all come from one sample, sequenced in a study of beta chain features in type 1 diabetes. Study-wide findings and caveats: For Type 1 diabetes patients, all four CD4+ subsets carried TCRB CDR3s that were moderately but significantly shorter.

For these TCRs, the target antigens are not known. Every isolated RNA sample was fully reverse transcribed, so sequencing captured expressed TCRB transcripts. Method: immunoSEQ multiplex PCR; TCRdb's copy keeps in-frame clones and lacks some. Of around 180,000 clones listed, approximately 8% are singletons. The sample consisted of central memory CD4+ T cells from blood. The receptors stem from a man between 18 and 29 years old with type 1 diabetes.

The rearrangement uses TRBV4-3 and TRBJ2-5, with 9 bases aligning to TRBD2. Germline-derived CDR1 and CDR2 are LGHNA and YSLEER. Trimming at V came to 0 bases and at J to 2 bases, leaving 10 bases not matched to a gene. The CDR3 consists of 18 residues. The CDR3 is CASSQDHPSGVIQETQYF. The CDR3 DNA reads TGCGCCAGCAGCCAAGATCATCCTAGCGGGGTGATTCAAGAGACCCAGTACTTC.

In this sample, this clone turned up a few times. This chain connects TRBV19 to TRBJ2-2; the D is unclear. Germline V gene lookup returns CDR1 LNHDA and CDR2 SQIVND (reference sequence). Trimming shortened V by 7 bases and J by 5 bases, and 14 bases separated the two germline ends. The CDR3 is 14 amino acids. DNA for the CDR3: TGTGCCAGTAATGCTGCGGCACTAACCGGGGAGCTGTTTTTT. This gives the protein CASNAAALTGELFF.

This clone occurred a few times. This chain connects TRBV18 to TRBJ2-1; 7 bases match TRBD2. The CDR3 is made up of 15 amino acids. Germline V gene data show CDR1 as KGHSH and CDR2 as LQKENI. J was trimmed by 6 bases and V by 1 base; bases with no gene match: 6. The DNA of the CDR3 is TGTGCCAGCTCACCACGCGGGAGTGACATCAATGAGCAGTTCTTC. Its protein is CASSPRGSDINEQFF.

This chain joins TRBV5-1 and TRBJ2-1; 8 nucleotides match TRBD2. Germline assignment: CDR1 SGHRS and CDR2 YFSETQ. The CDR3 runs to 15 residues. V was pared by 2 bases and J by 6 bases, with 7 bases of the junction left unmatched. Here the CDR3 DNA reads TGCGCCAGCAGCTTTCCTAGCGGGTCCGTCAATGAGCAGTTCTTC. Encoded protein: CASSFPSGSVNEQFF.

This clone was counted only a few times. The chain combines TRBV11-3 with TRBJ2-1; 8 bases match TRBD2. V trimming: 4 bases; J trimming: 10 bases; junction bases outside the gene matches: 6. The CDR3 totals 13 residues. Germline V gene data show CDR1 as SGHNT and CDR2 as YENEEA. For the CDR3, the DNA is TGTGCCAGCAGCTCCCTGGGCGGGGGGGAGCAGTTCTTC. It yields the protein CASSSLGGGEQFF.

The V call is TRBV5-4, the J call TRBJ2-5, with 11 bases matching TRBD2. V dropped 3 bases and J dropped 2; count of bases not matched to a gene: 6. There are 16 residues in the CDR3. CDR1 and CDR2 (germline): SGHNT, YYREEE (reference sequence). Here the CDR3 reads CASSWVAGGGQETQYF. The CDR3 bases are TGTGCCAGCAGCTGGGTAGCGGGAGGGGGGCAAGAGACCCAGTACTTC. The full variable domain, rest sourced from reference TRBV5-4 and TRBJ2-5, is ETGVTQSPTHLIKTRGQQVTLRCSSQSGHNTVSWYQQALGQGPQFIFQYYREEENGRGNFPPRFSGLQFPNYSSELNVNALELDDSALYLCASSWVAGGGQETQYFGPGTRLLVL.

The rearrangement joins TRBV19 to TRBJ2-5, with D perhaps TRBD1 (6 bases). This CDR3 region has 14 residues. The germline V and J ends were trimmed by 5 bases and 5 bases, with 15 bases remaining between them. Germline V gene sequence: CDR1 LNHDA, CDR2 SQIVND (reference sequence). The CDR3 coding sequence is TGTGCCAGTAGTCCCAGGGGATCGTCGGAGACCCAGTACTTC. Its translation: CASSPRGSSETQYF.

The genes are TRBV19 and TRBJ2-6; D might be TRBD1 (6 bases). The CDR3 extends over 16 amino acids. Trimming cost V 4 bases and J 4 bases, with 14 bases left between them. Germline CDR1 reads LNHDA; CDR2 reads SQIVND (reference sequence). CDR3: CASSSGGQLGANVLTF. In DNA form, the CDR3 reads TGTGCCAGTAGTAGTGGGGGACAACTGGGGGCCAACGTCCTGACTTTC.

Details on this clone: Other nucleotide sequences from this sample produce the same CDR3. The rearrangement uses TRBV27 and TRBJ2-5; 8 nucleotides agree with TRBD2. V shed 3 bases and J 2 bases; nucleotides not matched to a gene: 5. Germline CDR1 reads MNHEY; CDR2 reads SMNVEV (reference sequence). CDR3 length: 15 residues. Written as DNA, the CDR3 is TGTGCCAGCAGTTTGCTAGCGGGTCTACAAGAGACCCAGTACTTC. It translates to CASSLLAGLQETQYF.

This clone was seen only a few times. V gene TRBV7-7 combines with J gene TRBJ2-5; possibly TRBD1 for D (5 bases). Germline-derived CDR1 and CDR2 are SSHAT and FNYEAQ (reference sequence). V lost 2 bases, J lost 5 bases, and 9 bases lay in between. This CDR3 has 13 residues. In DNA form, the CDR3 reads TGTGCCAGCAGCTTAAGGGGCTTGGAGACCCAGTACTTC. The encoded protein is CASSLRGLETQYF.

V usage is TRBV5-4 and J usage is TRBJ2-3; D remains ambiguous. CDR1 SGHNT and CDR2 YYREEE come from the germline V gene (reference sequence). Trimming removed 4 bases at V and 5 bases at J, with 11 bases between. The CDR3 covers 13 residues. This CDR3 reads CASSPRAGDTQYF. Here the CDR3 DNA reads TGTGCCAGCAGCCCACGCGCCGGAGATACGCAGTATTTT. The variable domain in full, with the rest retrieved from reference TRBV5-4 and TRBJ2-3, is ETGVTQSPTHLIKTRGQQVTLRCSSQSGHNTVSWYQQALGQGPQFIFQYYREEENGRGNFPPRFSGLQFPNYSSELNVNALELDDSALYLCASSPRAGDTQYFGPGTRLTVL.

The rearrangement joins TRBV29-1 to TRBJ1-2; 12 bases fit TRBD1. The germline CDR1 and CDR2 sequences are SQVTM and ANQGSEA. The CDR3 length is 16 residues. Unmatched junction bases numbered 6, after V lost 1 base and J lost 3 bases. CDR3 DNA sequence: TGCAGCGTTGAAGGGGGACAGGGGGCTAGTTACTATGGCTACACCTTC. Its protein is CSVEGGQGASYYGYTF. Supplemented by reference TRBV29-1 and TRBJ1-2, the full variable domain reads SAVISQKPSRDICQRGTSLTIQCQVDSQVTMMFWYRQQPGQSLTLIATANQGSEATYESGFVIDKFPISRPNLTFSTLTVSNMSPEDSSIYLCSVEGGQGASYYGYTFGSGTRLTVV.

This rearrangement joins TRBV29-1 to TRBJ1-2; 8 bases map to TRBD1. Germline V lookup: CDR1 SQVTM, CDR2 ANQGSEA. There are 16 residues in the CDR3. The V segment lost 3 bases and the J segment 6 bases; nucleotides outside the gene matches: 15. The CDR3 nucleotides are TGCAGCGTTGATCAGGGGGCCTTACAGGGTACCGATGGCTACACCTTC. This gives the protein CSVDQGALQGTDGYTF.

Comment on this clone: Other DNA sequences within the sample encode an identical CDR3. The rearrangement uses TRBV5-1 and TRBJ2-5; D perhaps matches TRBD2 (6 bases). V was pared by 0 bases and J by 1 base, with 7 bases between. CDR3 length: 14 amino acids. Germline V gives CDR1 SGHRS, CDR2 YFSETQ. The CDR3 loop is CASSLAGGQETQYF. The CDR3 region has the DNA TGCGCCAGCAGCTTGGCCGGGGGCCAAGAGACCCAGTACTTC.

This clone appeared a few times. The rearrangement uses TRBV7-2 and TRBJ1-5; 9 nucleotides line up with TRBD1. The CDR3 is 14 amino acids. The germline V gene encodes CDR1 SGHTA and CDR2 FQGNSA. Trimming took 5 bases from V and 7 from J; bases not matched to a gene: 6. The CDR3 region has the DNA TGTGCCAGCAGCCCCGGACAGGGGACGCAGCCCCAGCATTTT. It translates to CASSPGQGTQPQHF.

Written as DNA, the CDR3 is TGTGCCAGCAGTGGCATTGGAGGGTACCAAGAGACCCAGTACTTC. As protein: CASSGIGGYQETQYF. V gene TRBV25-1 combines with J gene TRBJ2-5; D may be TRBD2 (6 bases). Deletions cut 4 bases from V and 0 bases from J, with 12 bases between. CDR1 is MGHDK and CDR2 is SYGVNS in the germline V gene. This CDR3 is built from 15 residues.

This clone was found many times. The J gene is TRBJ2-7, the V gene TRBV9, with D possibly matching TRBD1 (6 bases). The CDR3 extends over 14 amino acids. Trimming stripped 4 bases from V and 5 bases from J, with 16 bases between. The germline CDR1 and CDR2 sequences are SGDLS and YYNGEE. The CDR3 coding sequence is TGTGCCAGCAGCCTATCCTCAGGGGTCGACGAGCAGTACTTC. This codes for CASSLSSGVDEQYF.

The V and J genes are TRBV30 and TRBJ1-2; D remains unclear. This CDR3 region has 19 residues. V was pared by 8 bases and J by 2 bases, with 33 bases between. From germline, CDR1 is GTSNPN and CDR2 SVGIG (reference sequence). CDR3 protein: CARDVPRRGSYPWNYGYTF. For the CDR3, the DNA is TGTGCCCGTGATGTCCCCCGCAGAGGGAGCTATCCATGGAACTATGGCTACACCTTC. Using reference TRBV30 and TRBJ1-2 for the parts outside the CDR3, the full variable domain is SQTIHQWPATLVQPVGSPLSLECTVEGTSNPNLYWYRQAAGRGLQLLFYSVGIGQISSEVPQNLSASRPQDRQFILSSKKLLLSDSGFYLCARDVPRRGSYPWNYGYTFGSGTRLTVV.

The chain uses TRBV7-2 and TRBJ2-5, with D perhaps matching TRBD2 (5 bases). Germline V lookup: CDR1 SGHTA, CDR2 FQGNSA. The V end lost 0 bases, the J end lost 6 bases, and 11 bases lay between the germline ends. The CDR3 is 14 residues long. The CDR3 is CASSLARRAQTQYF. DNA of the CDR3: TGTGCCAGCAGCTTAGCACGGCGGGCACAGACCCAGTACTTC.

The rearrangement links TRBV5-1 to TRBJ1-2, with TRBD1 matching over 8 bases. The CDR3 extends over 17 amino acids. CDR1 is SGHRS, CDR2 YFSETQ, per germline. Trimming removed 2 bases from V and 6 bases from J; junction bases left unmatched: 15. CDR3: CASSFLYVSAGGDGYTF. DNA for the CDR3: TGCGCCAGCAGCTTTCTGTACGTATCGGCAGGGGGCGATGGCTACACCTTC.

There are a few counts of this clone. The rearrangement uses TRBV2 and TRBJ2-3; 13 positions match TRBD2. The CDR3 sequence is 15 residues long. Germline loops: CDR1 SNHLY, CDR2 FYNNEI. V lost 6 bases, J lost 4 bases, and 4 bases stayed unmatched. For the CDR3, the DNA is TGTGCCAGCAGCGTCGGACTAGCGGGGGCAGATACGCAGTATTTT. Its translation is CASSVGLAGADTQYF.